This TCR beta chain was identified during a study of blood T cell repertoires in COVID-19. About the study: COVID-19 samples from acute and convalescent phases originated in the United States, Italy and Spain.

Generated by immunoSEQ multiplex PCR, the TCRdb table keeps only in-frame clones and is missing some. Here the sample spans 84,000 or so clones, approximately 80% being singletons. This CDR3 contains 12 residues. V was trimmed by 2 bases and J by 4 bases, leaving 5 bases between them. The germline gives CDR1 KGHSH, CDR2 LQKENI. The sequence derives from a man aged 65 to 79 with COVID-19, enrolled during active disease. V and J are TRBV18 and TRBJ1-2; the D is unclear. Sequenced input: peripheral blood. The CDR3 nucleotides read TGTGCCAGCTCACCATCAGGCTATGGCTACACCTTC. Translating gives CASSPSGYGYTF.